The 23 T cell receptor beta chains below come from one sample, sequenced in a study of beta chain features in type 1 diabetes. Of the isolated RNA, all was reverse transcribed, and so the sequenced material was expressed TCRB transcripts. Method: immunoSEQ multiplex PCR; TCRdb's copy keeps in-frame clones and lacks some. This sample has roughly 370,000 clones; about 14% occur once, and the top ten carry less than 0.04%. Input material: naive CD4+ T cells from blood. These TCRs come from a man aged 25-40 years in good health.

In its sample, this clone was seen a few times. The genes are TRBV9 and TRBJ1-3, with D perhaps TRBD1 (5 bases). The germline CDR1 and CDR2 sequences are SGDLS and YYNGEE. The CDR3 runs 16 residues. The ends were cut back, 2 bases at V and 0 bases at J, with 12 bases in the middle. Here the CDR3 DNA reads TGTGCCAGCAGCGTCACCATTGGGACCTCTGGAAACACCATATATTTT. This gives the protein CASSVTIGTSGNTIYF.

This clone has a handful of counts. This rearrangement joins TRBV10-3 to TRBJ1-6, with unresolved D. There are 15 residues in the CDR3. Germline assignment: CDR1 ENHRY and CDR2 SYGVKD. V lost 0 bases and J lost 6, with 9 bases in between. The DNA of the CDR3 is TGTGCCATCAGTGAGTCGAAAGACATTAATTCACCCCTCCACTTT. Its protein is CAISESKDINSPLHF.

The rearrangement links TRBV18 to TRBJ1-5; 8 bases align to TRBD1. Germline V lookup: CDR1 KGHSH, CDR2 LQKENI. V dropped 6 bases and J dropped 1; count of bases not matched to a gene: 5. The CDR3 contains 15 residues. CDR3 amino acids: CASSLGQDSNQPQHF. CDR3 DNA sequence: TGTGCCAGCTCCCTGGGACAGGACAGCAATCAGCCCCAGCATTTT.

This clone was counted only a few times. The chain joins TRBV10-3 to TRBJ1-4; a weak D match, TRBD1 (5 bases). The V and J ends lost 2 bases and 8 bases respectively, with 9 bases between them. Germline V lookup: CDR1 ENHRY, CDR2 SYGVKD. The length of the CDR3 is 13 residues. CDR3 nucleotide sequence: TGTGCCATCAGTGAGGGACGACAGGAAAAACTGTTTTTT. Translation: CAISEGRQEKLFF.

A few counts support this clone. The chain recombines TRBV5-1 with TRBJ2-5; TRBD2 matches at 9 bases. Looked up from germline, CDR1 is SGHRS and CDR2 is YFSETQ. The CDR3 has 15 residues. The V and J ends lost 3 bases and 5 bases, in that order; junction bases with no gene match: 8. The CDR3 loop reads CASSSAGGMGETQYF. The CDR3 DNA is TGCGCCAGCAGCTCGGCGGGAGGGATGGGGGAGACCCAGTACTTC.

This clone was seen a few times. The chain is built from TRBV7-2 and TRBJ2-3; D uncertain. The CDR3 is 13 amino acids. CDR1 and CDR2 (germline): SGHTA, FQGNSA. V was shortened by 2 bases and J by 2 bases, with 5 bases between the two germline ends. The CDR3 coding sequence is TGTGCCAGCAGCTTAAGTATCACAGATACGCAGTATTTT. Its translation is CASSLSITDTQYF.

The chain recombines TRBV28 with TRBJ2-6; the D gene is possibly TRBD1 (6 bases). V was cut by 6 bases and J by 3 bases, with 12 bases left in between. This CDR3 has 15 residues. Germline assignment: CDR1 MDHEN and CDR2 SYDVKM. The chain's CDR3 is CASSIGGSGANVLTF. The CDR3 bases are TGTGCCAGCAGCATAGGGGGTAGTGGGGCCAACGTCCTGACTTTC.

The rearrangement joins TRBV5-1 to TRBJ2-5, with 9 bases lining up with TRBD2. V dropped 3 bases and J dropped 4; count of bases not matched to a gene: 4. Germline V gene lookup returns CDR1 SGHRS and CDR2 YFSETQ. The CDR3 consists of 14 residues. This CDR3 is CASSSQAGGETQYF. Written as DNA, the CDR3 is TGCGCCAGCAGCTCTCAAGCGGGGGGAGAGACCCAGTACTTC.

The CDR3 DNA follows: TGTGCCAGCAGCCGGGACAGGGATACTGAAGCTTTCTTT. It translates to CASSRDRDTEAFF. This chain uses TRBV5-6 with TRBJ1-1; 9 bases are a match to TRBD1. Germline V gene sequence: CDR1 SGHDT, CDR2 YYEEEE. CDR3 length equals 13 residues. V lost 4 bases and J lost 5; bases outside the gene matches: 3.

The chain recombines TRBV25-1 with TRBJ1-1, with D maybe TRBD1 (5 bases). V lost 2 bases, J lost 2 bases, and 6 bases lay in between. The CDR3 runs to 13 residues. Germline V gene data show CDR1 as MGHDK and CDR2 as SYGVNS. This CDR3 reads CASSEQGNTEAFF. For the CDR3, the DNA is TGTGCCAGCAGTGAACAGGGAAACACTGAAGCTTTCTTT.

The chain recombines TRBV20-1 with TRBJ2-5; 7 nucleotides line up with TRBD1. The CDR3 is 11 residues long. Losses at the gene ends were 7 bases for V and 5 bases for J; bases not matched to a gene: 4. Germline V gives CDR1 DFQATT, CDR2 SNEGSKA (reference sequence). CDR3 protein: CSVDREETQYF. In DNA form, the CDR3 reads TGCAGTGTTGACAGGGAGGAGACCCAGTACTTC.

This clone was detected only a few times. The chain uses TRBV2 and TRBJ2-7; D gene unclear. This CDR3 has 11 amino acids. V was cut by 8 bases and J by 0 bases, with 5 bases left in between. Germline CDR1 SNHLY, CDR2 FYNNEI. This CDR3 is CASQSSYEQYV. Written as DNA, the CDR3 is TGTGCCAGCCAAAGCTCCTACGAGCAGTACGTC.

This clone was counted only a few times. V and J are TRBV7-3 and TRBJ2-1; 7 nucleotides line up with TRBD1. Germline CDR1 reads SGHTA; CDR2 reads FQGTGA. Germline trimming cut 5 bases from V and 6 bases from J; bases unmatched to any gene: 1. The CDR3 covers 12 residues. CDR3 in amino acids: CASSPGGNEQFF. The CDR3 DNA reads as TGTGCCAGCAGCCCAGGGGGCAATGAGCAGTTCTTC.

The CDR3 reads CASSSGTGGPDTQYF. The CDR3 DNA follows: TGTGCCAGCAGCTCCGGGACAGGGGGCCCAGATACGCAGTATTTT. The V gene is TRBV7-9, the J gene TRBJ2-3; 12 nucleotides agree with TRBD1. V lost 4 bases, J lost 4 bases, and 3 bases stayed unmatched. The CDR3 spans 15 residues. Germline CDR1 is SEHNR and CDR2 is FQNEAQ (reference sequence). Based on the CDR3 plus reference TRBV7-9 and TRBJ2-3, the full variable domain is DTGVSQNPRHKITKRGQNVTFRCDPISEHNRLYWYRQTLGQGPEFLTYFQNEAQLEKSRLLSDRFSAERPKGSFSTLEIQRTEQGDSAMYLCASSSGTGGPDTQYFGPGTRLTVL.

This clone has just a few counts. The V gene is TRBV6-5, the J gene TRBJ1-5; D is possibly TRBD1 (5 bases). This CDR3 contains 14 residues. V was trimmed by 7 bases and J by 0 bases, leaving 10 bases between them. Germline CDR1 reads MNHEY; CDR2 reads SVGAGI. The CDR3 DNA sequence: TGTGCCAGCAAGAGGGACGGTAGCAATCAGCCCCAGCATTTT. This encodes CASKRDGSNQPQHF.

This clone has only a few counts. The identical CDR3 is also encoded by other nucleotide sequences in the sample. The chain carries TRBV5-4 and TRBJ2-1; 9 bases line up with TRBD2. Germline trimming cut 5 bases from V and 2 bases from J; bases unmatched to any gene: 5. From germline, CDR1 is SGHNT and CDR2 YYREEE (reference sequence). The length of the CDR3 is 15 residues. This CDR3 reads CASSQKRGAYNEQFF. The CDR3 nucleotides are TGTGCCAGCAGTCAAAAGCGGGGGGCCTACAATGAGCAGTTCTTC.

Only a few counts were recorded for this clone. The chain recombines TRBV5-1 with TRBJ2-1, with TRBD2 matching 11 bases. Germline V lookup: CDR1 SGHRS, CDR2 YFSETQ. The length of the CDR3 is 17 residues. V lost 2 bases to trimming and J lost 0 bases; unmatched junction nucleotides: 4. In nucleotides, the CDR3 is TGCGCCAGCAGCTTCACTAGCGGGGGTAGCTCCTACAATGAGCAGTTCTTC. As protein: CASSFTSGGSSYNEQFF.

This rearrangement joins TRBV10-3 to TRBJ2-7; D is undetermined. This CDR3 has 11 amino acids. The germline V gene encodes CDR1 ENHRY and CDR2 SYGVKD. Between the trimmed V and J ends, which lost 5 bases and 3 bases, there was a span of 5 bases. The CDR3 sequence: CAISSGYEQYV. In DNA form, the CDR3 reads TGTGCCATCAGTTCCGGCTACGAGCAGTACGTC.

The chain is built from TRBV7-9 and TRBJ1-2; D may be TRBD1 (6 bases). The V gene's germline CDR1 is SEHNR and CDR2 FQNEAQ (reference sequence). V was cut by 6 bases and J by 4 bases, with 15 bases left in between. This CDR3 spans 14 amino acids. CDR3 protein: CASSTRTDFYGYTF. CDR3 nucleotide sequence: TGTGCCAGCAGTACAAGGACAGACTTCTATGGCTACACCTTC.

This clone was found a few times. The chain uses TRBV29-1 and TRBJ2-3; a possible D gene is TRBD2 (6 bases). This CDR3 is 16 amino acids long. V gave up 1 base and J gave up 0 bases, with 14 bases separating them. Germline V CDR1 and CDR2: SQVTM, ANQGSEA. The CDR3 reads CSVEVQGGRSTDTQYF. In DNA, the CDR3 is TGCAGCGTTGAAGTGCAGGGAGGTCGGAGCACAGATACGCAGTATTTT.

This clone was counted between two and nine times. This chain links TRBV29-1 with TRBJ1-1; D is ambiguous. The CDR3 covers 14 residues. In germline, CDR1 is SQVTM, CDR2 ANQGSEA. The V end lost 1 base, the J end lost 0 bases, and 9 bases lay between the germline ends. The chain's CDR3 is CSVEVGGMNTEAFF. The CDR3 nucleotides are TGCAGCGTTGAAGTGGGAGGTATGAACACTGAAGCTTTCTTT.

The CDR3: CASSLVKISGANVLTF. The CDR3 region has the DNA TGCGCCAGCAGCTTGGTTAAGATCTCTGGGGCCAACGTCCTGACTTTC. V and J are TRBV5-1 and TRBJ2-6; D is uncertain. Between the trimmed V and J ends, which lost 0 bases and 0 bases, there was a span of 7 bases. Germline V gives CDR1 SGHRS, CDR2 YFSETQ. The CDR3 loop spans 16 amino acids.

The chain employs TRBV4-1 and TRBJ2-5; 13 bases are a match to TRBD2. The CDR3 is 20 residues long. V shed 6 bases, J shed 0 bases, and the junction held 16 bases outside the gene matches. The germline gives CDR1 MGHRA, CDR2 YSYEKL. Here the CDR3 reads CASRKIPLLAGGRNQETQYF. DNA of the CDR3: TGCGCCAGCAGGAAAATCCCCTTACTAGCGGGGGGGCGAAACCAAGAGACCCAGTACTTC.